The text below deals with one T cell receptor beta chain. The sample comes from a study of T cell changes during pregnancy in multiple sclerosis. This CDR3 region has 15 residues. The V gene lost 2 bases and the J gene lost 3 bases, with 14 bases spanning the gap. The germline gives CDR1 MNHNS, CDR2 SASEGT. Generated by immunoSEQ multiplex PCR, the TCRdb table keeps only in-frame clones and is missing some. The sample has about 100,000 clones, 80% to 95% seen once. The chain recombines TRBV6-1 with TRBJ2-7; D might be TRBD1 (5 bases). The source is a female donor with multiple sclerosis, enrolled in a pregnancy study. Sequences were derived from peripheral blood, sampled after pregnancy. Written as DNA, the CDR3 is TGTGCCAGCAGTGAACTGGGGCAGAGCTACTACGAGCAGTACTTC. Translation: CASSELGQSYYEQYF.